This T cell receptor (beta chain) was sequenced in a study of human T cells and chemical hapten exposure. As for the study in general: Small volume differences among pooled libraries mainly caused per-sample TCR yield variation. General observations from the study: With DPC sensitization, TCRs exceeding 1 in 1000 frequency showed no change.

In the original analysis: Ranging from roughly 20,000 to 690,600, TCR counts per sample had a median value of around 94,000. TCRdb recomputed calls from the RACE reads with MiXCR, one row per CDR3 protein. The V and J calls shown here were made by TCRdb, not taken from the authors' results. The sample comprises approximately 45,000 distinct CDR3 sequences, 4.3% of which are singletons, and approximately 1.5% rests with the top ten. Time point in this sample: healthy volunteer bleed at 2 weeks. Total RNA was extracted from unfractionated whole blood. The CDR3 is 16 residues long. The germline gives CDR1 SNHLY, CDR2 FYNNEI. V lost 4 bases and J lost 7; bases outside the gene matches: 7. This clonotype occurred many times. Its specificity is not known.

The sample consisted of whole blood. The chain is built from TRBV2 and TRBJ2-1, with TRBD2 matching 13 bases. The source of this sequence is a female donor in good health. Some clones in this sample may be carry-over from other donors' samples. The CDR3 protein is CASSAVLAGGLNEQFF. Here the CDR3 DNA reads TGTGCCAGCAGTGCCGTACTAGCGGGGGGGTTGAATGAGCAGTTCTTC.